This TCR beta chain was documented in a study of blood T cell repertoires in COVID-19 (TCRdb year 2020). With respect to the entire study: Collaborator samples came from the United States, Italy and Spain and covered acute and convalescent phases of COVID-19. Subjects who had been exposed to COVID-19, were actively infected with it, or had recovered from it provided the deeply sampled blood TCRbeta repertoires that made up the dataset. Sample metadata almost always included a de-identified subject ID, COVID-19 status, age in years and sex. The material from the prospective study consisted of cDNA or gDNA derived from T cells, B-cell-depleted T cells, or PBMCs. The repertoires were made available in a free public database intended to serve as a resource for research on the immune response to SARS-CoV-2. Where available, HLA class I and class II types were obtained from metadata supplied by the sample provider rather than from assay-based typing. Samples came from the ongoing ImmuneRACE study (first 160 participants) plus 1,254 subjects from 6 global collaborators. Overall results and qualifications from the work: How much clinical and demographic metadata was included differed by source and by participant, and the metadata was provided uncurated.

Inclusive of the bounding cysteine and phenylalanine, the CDR3 is 15 residues long. The read is trimmed to its CDR3 DNA, 45 bases read in frame from base 1. Per the germline V gene (reference sequence), SEHNR is the CDR1 and FQNEAQ is the CDR2. Relative to germline, V is 1 base shorter and J is 0 bases shorter, with 9 bases between their ends. In the prospective study, participants were about 18 to 89 years old, resided in 24 geographic areas of the United States, and were enrolled through a virtual design. To assign participants to cohorts, the prospective study relied on clinical history that participants themselves reported in a screening survey and a study questionnaire. In the prospective study, whole blood, serum and a nasopharyngeal or oropharyngeal swab were collected from each participant by mobile phlebotomists. Prospective study participants could optionally give additional blood draws and questionnaires over an approximately two-month period. Blood samples from the prospective study were shipped frozen or at room temperature prior to DNA extraction.

The immunoSEQ Assay, a bias-controlled multiplex PCR, was used to amplify TCRbeta CDR3 regions from genomic DNA. The original pipeline was this. Within the assay, amplification of reference gene primers was used to estimate how many nucleated cells each sample contained. Sequence reads were collapsed and filtered to measure the absolute abundance of every unique TCRbeta CDR3 rearrangement. For each sample, productive Simpson clonality was calculated as the square root of Simpson's diversity index across productive rearrangements. TCRdb holds this immuneACCESS table with in-frame rearrangements only. Some clones are missing; in checked studies, unresolved V genes explain under half, and the rest has no known cause. V and J calls and clone size are those listed in that table; D and trimming were worked out from the DNA. The sample records around 280,000 clones, 90% of which are singletons. In total, the top ten clones hold 1.7% of the sample.

A word on this clone: It lacks a known antigen. Per-base quality was not reported, and no clone a single base away is much larger than it.

The receptor was derived from a young woman with acute COVID-19. The V and J segments used are TRBV7-9 and TRBJ2-5, with an unclear D gene assignment. Sequencing was done on a sample of PBMCs or T cells enriched from blood (not recorded which). The DNA sequence is given as TGTGCCAGCAGCTTAGGTCTACAGCACCAAGAGACCCAGTACTTC. Its coded protein is CASSLGLQHQETQYF.